This TCR beta chain was identified during a study of blood T cell repertoires in COVID-19. Looking at the study overall: Samples of COVID-19 (acute and convalescent) were obtained from the United States, Italy and Spain.

Original data processing: The authors estimated nucleated cell counts from reference gene primer amplification. Profiling relied on immunoSEQ multiplex PCR, and the TCRdb table lists in-frame clones only, not all of them. V and J calls and clone size come straight from that table; D and trimming were deduced from the DNA. This table holds approximately 130,000 clones, roughly 71% found once. The CDR3 contains 15 residues. Per the germline V gene, CDR1 is SGHRS and CDR2 is YFSETQ. The J segment lost 2 bases and the V segment lost 3 bases, leaving 5 bases of the junction unmatched. V is TRBV5-1 and J is TRBJ2-3; TRBD2 agrees at 8 bases. Input material: peripheral blood. This clonotype originated in a man older than 75 with acute or convalescent COVID-19. CDR3 coding DNA: TGCGCCAGCAGCTCCAAGCGGGGGAACACAGATACGCAGTATTTT. Amino acids: CASSSKRGNTDTQYF.